The present T cell receptor beta chain was sequenced within a study of technical replicates of blood from a handful of donors. This clone occurred once. TCRdb's table, derived via immunoSEQ multiplex PCR, lists solely in-frame clones and lacks some. The top ten hold about 0.35% of the sample, which has roughly 100,000 clones, roughly 96% seen once. The germline V gene encodes CDR1 SEHNR and CDR2 FQNEAQ (reference sequence). CDR3 length equals 16 residues. V was pared by 5 bases and J by 0 bases, with 4 bases of the junction left unmatched. The source is a human donor in good health. The chain carries TRBV7-9 and TRBJ2-1; 10 bases agree with TRBD2. Specimen: T cells isolated from PBMCs. DNA for the CDR3: TGTGCCAGCAGCATTCCTAGCGGGAGCTCCTACAATGAGCAGTTCTTC. Its translation: CASSIPSGSSYNEQFF.